The clone carrying this T cell receptor beta chain was seen a single time. Original analysis: Amplification from reference gene primers served as the basis for estimated nucleated cell counts. Libraries were prepared by immunoSEQ multiplex PCR; TCRdb keeps only in-frame clonotypes and omits some of them. Clonal size and the V and J genes are those of that table, whereas D and trimming came from the DNA. This sample has 95,000 to 150,000 clones, with approximately 80% found just once. Unmatched junction bases numbered 8, after V lost 4 bases and J lost 3 bases. Germline CDR1 ENHRY, CDR2 SYGVKD. The CDR3 runs to 16 residues. The data are from a study of blood T cell repertoires in COVID-19. Study-wide background: COVID-19 samples, acute and convalescent, were from the United States, Italy and Spain. The cDNA or gDNA used as material had been derived from T cells, B-cell-depleted T cells, or PBMCs.

Sequencing input: peripheral blood. The origin of this receptor is a human donor in a cohort sampled during active COVID-19. This chain links TRBV10-3 with TRBJ2-2, with 7 bases lining up with TRBD2. The CDR3 sequence is CAISGPASGYTGELFF. The CDR3 DNA is TGTGCCATCAGTGGGCCGGCTAGCGGATACACCGGGGAGCTGTTTTTT.